This T cell receptor beta chain stems from a study of control samples from healthy donors and cancer patients. TCRdb's copy holds only in-frame clones and misses some; the assay was immunoSEQ multiplex PCR. The sample includes some 150,000 clones, about 90% seen only once; the top ten take 3% to 3.5%. Sample: blood. The clonotype originates from a man aged 25-40 years in good health.

CDR3 amino acids: CASSKGQRADTQYF. The CDR3 DNA is TGTGCCAGTAGTAAGGGACAGAGGGCAGATACGCAGTATTTT. V is TRBV19 and J is TRBJ2-3, with 7 bases fitting TRBD1. Germline trimming cut 4 bases from V and 4 bases from J; bases unmatched to any gene: 5. Looked up from germline, CDR1 is LNHDA and CDR2 is SQIVND (reference sequence). The CDR3 loop spans 14 amino acids.